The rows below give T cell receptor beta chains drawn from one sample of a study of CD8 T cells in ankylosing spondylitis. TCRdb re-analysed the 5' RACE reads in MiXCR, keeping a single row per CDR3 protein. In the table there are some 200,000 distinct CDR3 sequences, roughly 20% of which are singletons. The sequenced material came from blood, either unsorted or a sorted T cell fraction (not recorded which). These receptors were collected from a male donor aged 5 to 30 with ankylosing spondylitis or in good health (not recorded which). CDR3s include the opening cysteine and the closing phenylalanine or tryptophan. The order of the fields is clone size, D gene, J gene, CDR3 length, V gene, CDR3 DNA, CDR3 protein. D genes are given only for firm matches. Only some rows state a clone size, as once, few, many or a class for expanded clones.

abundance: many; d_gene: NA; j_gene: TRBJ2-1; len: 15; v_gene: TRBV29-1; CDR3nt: TGCAGCGTTGAAGGCGACAGTAGCTCCTACAATGAGCAGTTCTTC; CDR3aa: CSVEGDSSSYNEQFF
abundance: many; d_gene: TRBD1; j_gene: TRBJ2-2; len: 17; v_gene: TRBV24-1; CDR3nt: TGTGCCACCAGTGATTTGCCCGGGACAGGACCCACCGGGGAGCTGTTTTTT; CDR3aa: CATSDLPGTGPTGELFF
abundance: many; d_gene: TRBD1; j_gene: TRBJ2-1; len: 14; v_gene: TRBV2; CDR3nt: TGTGCCAGCAGCTTACCGGGACAGCGAAATGAGCAGTTCTTC; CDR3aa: CASSLPGQRNEQFF
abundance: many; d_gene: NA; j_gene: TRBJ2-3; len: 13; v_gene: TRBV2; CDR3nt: TGTGCCAGAACCGCACGGAGCACAGATACGCAGTATTTT; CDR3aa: CARTARSTDTQYF
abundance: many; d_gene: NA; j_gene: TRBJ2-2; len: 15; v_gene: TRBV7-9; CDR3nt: TGTGCCAGCAGCCTAAAGAGGGGGAACACCGGGGAGCTGTTTTTT; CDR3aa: CASSLKRGNTGELFF
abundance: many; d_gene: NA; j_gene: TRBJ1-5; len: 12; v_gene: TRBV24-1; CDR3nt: TGTGCCACCAGTGATTTGAGTTCTTCCCAGCATTTT; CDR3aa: CATSDLSSSQHF
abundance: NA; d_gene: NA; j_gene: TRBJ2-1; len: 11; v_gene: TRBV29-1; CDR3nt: TGCAGCGGCGAGGTAGGGACCCAGCAGTTCTTC; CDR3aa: CSGEVGTQQFF
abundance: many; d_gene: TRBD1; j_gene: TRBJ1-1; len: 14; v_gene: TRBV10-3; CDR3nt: TGTGCCATCAGTGAGTTTGGGACAGGGGAGCTAGCTTTCTTT; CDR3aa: CAISEFGTGELAFF
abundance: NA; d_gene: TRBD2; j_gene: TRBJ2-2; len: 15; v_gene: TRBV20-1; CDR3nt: TGCAGTGCTAGGAGGCTAGCGGATCCCACCGGGGAGCTGTTTTTT; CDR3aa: CSARRLADPTGELFF
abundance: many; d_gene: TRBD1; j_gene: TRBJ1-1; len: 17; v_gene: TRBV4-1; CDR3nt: TGCGCCAGCAGCCAACCCGGGACAGGGGGCGATGGCACTGAAGCTTTCTTT; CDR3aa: CASSQPGTGGDGTEAFF
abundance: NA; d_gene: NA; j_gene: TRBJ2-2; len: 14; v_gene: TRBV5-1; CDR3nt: TGCGCCAGCAGCTTGTCTGAAGGTATCGGGGAGCTGTTTTTT; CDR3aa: CASSLSEGIGELFF
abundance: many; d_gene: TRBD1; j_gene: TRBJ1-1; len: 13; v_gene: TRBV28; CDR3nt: TGTGCCAGCAGTCGGACAGGGGGCACTGAAGCTTTCTTT; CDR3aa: CASSRTGGTEAFF
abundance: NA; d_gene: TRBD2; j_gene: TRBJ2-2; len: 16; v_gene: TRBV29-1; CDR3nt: TGCAGCGCCAGACGCGGGGGGGCAGGGGACACCGGGGAGCTGTTTTTT; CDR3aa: CSARRGGAGDTGELFF
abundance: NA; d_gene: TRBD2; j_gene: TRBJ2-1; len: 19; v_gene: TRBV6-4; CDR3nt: TGTGCCAGCAGTGACTCCGGGACTAGCGGGTGGGGGGGTTACAATGAGCAGTTCTTC; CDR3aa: CASSDSGTSGWGGYNEQFF
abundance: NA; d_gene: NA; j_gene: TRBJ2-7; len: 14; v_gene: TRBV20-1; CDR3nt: TGCAGTGCTAGGGCGGACTCACCTCCGAACGAGCAGTACTTC; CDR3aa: CSARADSPPNEQYF
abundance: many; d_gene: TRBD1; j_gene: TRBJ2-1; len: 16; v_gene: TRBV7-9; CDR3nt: TGTGCCAGCAGCCGCTTGACAGGGGACGGTTACAATGAGCAGTTCTTC; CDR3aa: CASSRLTGDGYNEQFF
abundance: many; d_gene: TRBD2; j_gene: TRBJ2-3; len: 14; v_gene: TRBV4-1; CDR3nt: TGCGCCAGCAGCCAGGTGGGGGGGACAGATACGCAGTATTTT; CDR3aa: CASSQVGGTDTQYF
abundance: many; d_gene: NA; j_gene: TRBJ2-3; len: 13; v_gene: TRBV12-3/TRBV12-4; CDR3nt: TGTGCCAGCAGGTTGGAAGGGGTAGATACGCAGTATTTT; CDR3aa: CASRLEGVDTQYF
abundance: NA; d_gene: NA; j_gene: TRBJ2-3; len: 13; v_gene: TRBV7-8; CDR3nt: TGTGCCAGCAGCTTAGGGCCGTCAGGTACGCAGTATTTT; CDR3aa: CASSLGPSGTQYF
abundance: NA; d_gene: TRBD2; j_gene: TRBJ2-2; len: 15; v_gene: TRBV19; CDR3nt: TGTGCCAGTAGTATAGGACTAGCGGTTGTAGGGGAGCTGTTTTTT; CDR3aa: CASSIGLAVVGELFF
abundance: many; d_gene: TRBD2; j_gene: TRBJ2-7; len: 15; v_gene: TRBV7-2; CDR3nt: TGTGCCAGCAGCAAAACTAGCGGGGACTCCTACGAGCAGTACTTC; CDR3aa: CASSKTSGDSYEQYF
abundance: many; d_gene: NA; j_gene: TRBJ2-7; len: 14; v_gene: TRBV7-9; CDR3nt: TGTGCCAGCAGCTTGGACCGACCCGCGAGGGAGCAGTACTTC; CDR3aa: CASSLDRPAREQYF
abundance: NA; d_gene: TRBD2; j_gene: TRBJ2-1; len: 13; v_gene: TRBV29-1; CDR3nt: TGCAGCGCCCTAGCGGGAGTGGATAATGAGCAGTTCTTC; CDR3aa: CSALAGVDNEQFF
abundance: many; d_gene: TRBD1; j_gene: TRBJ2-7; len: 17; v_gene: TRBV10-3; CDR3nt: TGTGCCATCAGCCCGATGCCCCCGACAGGGTTGGCCTACGAGCAGTACTTC; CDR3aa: CAISPMPPTGLAYEQYF
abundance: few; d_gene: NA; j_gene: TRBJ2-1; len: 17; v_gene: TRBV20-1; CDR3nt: TGCAGTGCTAGAGATCGGTGGGGGGTAGAAGGGTACAATGAGCAGTTCTTC; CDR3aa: CSARDRWGVEGYNEQFF
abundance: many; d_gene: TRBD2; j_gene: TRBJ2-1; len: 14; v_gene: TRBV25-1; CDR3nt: TGTGCCAGCAGTGAATCAAGCGGGGGGAGGGAAGAGTTCTTC; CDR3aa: CASSESSGGREEFF
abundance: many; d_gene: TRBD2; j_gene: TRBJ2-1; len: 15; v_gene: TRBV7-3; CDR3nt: TGTGCCAGCAGCTTAGGTACTAGCGGGAAACATGAGCAGTTCTTC; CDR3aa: CASSLGTSGKHEQFF
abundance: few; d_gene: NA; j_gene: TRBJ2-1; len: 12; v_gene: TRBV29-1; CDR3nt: TGCAGCGGCTACGGGAGCTCCAATGAGCAGTTCTTC; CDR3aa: CSGYGSSNEQFF
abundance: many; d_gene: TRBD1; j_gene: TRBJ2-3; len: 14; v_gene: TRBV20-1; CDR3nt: TGCAGTGCCCCCCAGGGGGCCCTCACAGATACGCAGTATTTT; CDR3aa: CSAPQGALTDTQYF
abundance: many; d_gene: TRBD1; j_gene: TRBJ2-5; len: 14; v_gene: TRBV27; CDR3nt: TGTGCCAGCAGATTGACAGGGTATCAAGAGACCCAGTACTTC; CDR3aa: CASRLTGYQETQYF
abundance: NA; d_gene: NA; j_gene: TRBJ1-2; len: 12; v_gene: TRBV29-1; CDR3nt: TGCAGCGTTGAGGACAGTTACTATGGCTACACCTTC; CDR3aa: CSVEDSYYGYTF